These 28 T cell receptor beta chains were all obtained from the same sample, sequenced in a study of blood T cell repertoires in COVID-19. The table came from immunoSEQ multiplex PCR; TCRdb's copy has only in-frame clones and leaves some out. The repertoire consists of more than 95,000 clones, with approximately 81% occurring once and the leading ten covering 6%. The sample comprised peripheral blood. These receptors were taken from a man at least 80 years old with COVID-19, enrolled during active disease.

This chain uses TRBV5-5 with TRBJ1-5; a possible D gene is TRBD1 (6 bases). Germline CDR1 is SGHKS and CDR2 is YYEKEE (reference sequence). The CDR3 runs to 15 residues. The germline V and J ends were trimmed by 4 bases and 1 base, with 12 bases remaining between them. CDR3 sequence: CASSKQGDSNQPQHF. DNA for the CDR3: TGTGCCAGCAGCAAACAGGGTGACAGCAATCAGCCCCAGCATTTT.

Worth noting for this clone: Other DNA sequences in the sample encode the same CDR3. The rearrangement joins TRBV12-3 or TRBV12-4 to TRBJ1-2; 9 bases map to TRBD1. The CDR3 sequence is 13 residues long. V was clipped by 4 bases and J by 6 bases; unmatched bases: 3. The CDR3 region is CASSSTGGDGYTF. CDR3 bases: TGTGCCAGCAGTTCCACAGGGGGCGATGGCTACACCTTC.

This clone was seen a handful of times. The chain employs TRBV19 and TRBJ1-5, with 7 bases that match TRBD1. V gave up 8 bases and J gave up 3 bases; unmatched junction bases: 4. This CDR3 contains 13 residues. Germline V lookup: CDR1 LNHDA, CDR2 SQIVND (reference sequence). CDR3 nucleotides: TGTGCCAGTGGGGACAGTTACAATCAGCCCCAGCATTTT. It specifies CASGDSYNQPQHF.

This clone was recorded a few times. V is TRBV11-2 and J is TRBJ2-1, with 11 bases that match TRBD2. V was pared by 5 bases and J by 6 bases, with 6 bases of the junction left unmatched. There are 15 residues in the CDR3. CDR1 and CDR2 (germline): SGHAT, FQNNGV. This CDR3 reads CASSERTSGSNEQFF. CDR3 nucleotides: TGTGCCAGCAGCGAACGAACTAGCGGGAGCAATGAGCAGTTCTTC.

The V call is TRBV7-3, the J call TRBJ2-1, with 8 bases that match TRBD2. Trimming cost V 2 bases and J 5 bases; bases outside gene matches: 8. The CDR3 has 16 residues. Germline V gene lookup returns CDR1 SGHTA and CDR2 FQGTGA. The CDR3 DNA reads as TGTGCCAGCAGCTTAGTCGGGAGGGCCCTTCACAATGAGCAGTTCTTC. It encodes CASSLVGRALHNEQFF.

This clone was counted a single time. V and J are TRBV5-1 and TRBJ1-1; the match to TRBD1 covers 8 bases. V lost 3 bases to trimming and J lost 1 base; unmatched junction nucleotides: 2. The germline V gene encodes CDR1 SGHRS and CDR2 YFSETQ. CDR3 length: 14 residues. CDR3 nucleotide sequence: TGCGCCAGCAGCTCGGGACAGGAGAACACTGAAGCTTTCTTT. This sequence encodes CASSSGQENTEAFF. Supplemented by reference TRBV5-1 and TRBJ1-1, the full variable domain reads KAGVTQTPRYLIKTRGQQVTLSCSPISGHRSVSWYQQTPGQGLQFLFEYFSETQRNKGNFPGRFSGRQFSNSRSEMNVSTLELGDSALYLCASSSGQENTEAFFGQGTRLTVV.

The chain has TRBV21-1 and TRBJ2-1; TRBD2 is the table's D call and was not checked against the DNA. TRBV21-1 has pseudogene status. This CDR3 comprises 14 residues. The CDR3 DNA is TGTGCCAGCAGCAAATGTTCTACCTTCAATGAGCAGTTCTTC. The encoded protein is CASSKCSTFNEQFF.

The V gene is TRBV7-2, the J gene TRBJ2-2, with a possible D match to TRBD1 (6 bases). This CDR3 has 13 amino acids. The V gene's germline CDR1 is SGHTA and CDR2 FQGNSA. Between the trimmed V and J ends, which lost 2 bases and 7 bases, there was a span of 8 bases. The CDR3 DNA is TGTGCCAGCAGCTTATCACAGGGCGGGGAGCTGTTTTTT. This codes for CASSLSQGGELFF. Supplemented by reference TRBV7-2 and TRBJ2-2, the full variable domain reads GAGVSQSPSNKVTEKGKDVELRCDPISGHTALYWYRQSLGQGLEFLIYFQGNSAPDKSGLPSDRFSAERTGGSVSTLTIQRTQQEDSAVYLCASSLSQGGELFFGEGSRLTVL.

V is TRBV6-5 and J is TRBJ1-2, with 7 nucleotides matching TRBD1. The CDR3 length is 15 residues. The germline CDR1 and CDR2 sequences are MNHEY and SVGAGI. J gave up 5 bases and V 6 bases, and 12 bases lay outside the gene matches. CDR3 nucleotides: TGTGCCAGCAGGACGGGACAGCCTTCGAGTTATGGCTACACCTTC. Translating it yields CASRTGQPSSYGYTF.

J is TRBJ2-5 and V is TRBV4-1; 7 bases map to TRBD2. This CDR3 spans 14 amino acids. In germline, CDR1 is MGHRA, CDR2 YSYEKL. The trim removed 6 bases at V and 1 base at J, leaving 5 bases unmatched. The CDR3 DNA is TGCGCCAGCAGAGCTAGCGGAACCCAAGAGACCCAGTACTTC. It codes for CASRASGTQETQYF.

The rearrangement uses TRBV9 and TRBJ2-7; D is undetermined. Germline lookup yields CDR1 SGDLS and CDR2 YYNGEE. The CDR3 is made up of 14 amino acids. Trimming took 3 bases from V and 2 from J, leaving 12 bases between them. CDR3: CASSGDILAYEQYF. The CDR3 DNA reads TGTGCCAGCAGCGGAGACATCTTAGCCTACGAGCAGTACTTC. Supplemented by reference TRBV9 and TRBJ2-7, the full variable domain reads DSGVTQTPKHLITATGQRVTLRCSPRSGDLSVYWYQQSLDQGLQFLIQYYNGEERAKGNILERFSAQQFPDLHSELNLSSLELGDSALYFCASSGDILAYEQYFGPGTRLTVT.

J is TRBJ1-2 and V is TRBV28; tentatively, D is TRBD1 (6 bases). CDR3 size: 13 residues. V shed 7 bases and J shed 8 bases, with 17 bases lying between them. In germline, CDR1 is MDHEN, CDR2 SYDVKM. The DNA for the CDR3 is TGTGCCAGCACCTCGGCGGGGGGCAGGGGCTACACCTTC. This codes for CASTSAGGRGYTF.

The chain uses TRBV6-6 and TRBJ1-1; TRBD1 matches at 8 bases. J gave up 6 bases and V 6 bases, and 9 bases lay outside the gene matches. The CDR3 extends over 14 amino acids. Germline CDR1 MNHNY, CDR2 SVGAGI (reference sequence). CDR3 nucleotide sequence: TGTGCCAGCAGCCCACAGGGGGAAAGCCCTGAAGCTTTCTTT. It is translated as CASSPQGESPEAFF.

The chain is built from TRBV5-1 and TRBJ2-2; 9 bases match TRBD2. Germline V lookup: CDR1 SGHRS, CDR2 YFSETQ. CDR3 length: 16 amino acids. V lost 4 bases to trimming and J lost 7 bases; unmatched junction nucleotides: 11. In nucleotides, the CDR3 is TGCGCCAGCAGCCCCGAGGAGCGCGGGAGGGGCGGGGAGCTGTTTTTT. This gives the protein CASSPEERGRGGELFF.

V gene TRBV6-5 combines with J gene TRBJ2-7; TRBD2 aligns across 9 bases. The CDR3 is 15 amino acids. CDR1 MNHEY and CDR2 SVGAGI come from the germline V gene. Trimming cost V 5 bases and J 0 bases; bases outside gene matches: 5. CDR3: CASSPRLAVSYEQYF. CDR3 DNA sequence: TGTGCCAGCAGTCCCAGACTAGCGGTCTCCTACGAGCAGTACTTC.

This clone was counted only a few times. This chain uses TRBV5-4 with TRBJ2-1; unclear D gene. This CDR3 region has 11 residues. Looked up from germline, CDR1 is SGHNT and CDR2 is YYREEE (reference sequence). V lost 4 bases and J 7 bases, leaving 6 bases between the germline ends. This chain's CDR3 is CASSVGNEQFF. CDR3 in DNA: TGTGCCAGCAGCGTCGGGAATGAGCAGTTCTTC. The complete variable domain, with remaining parts taken from reference TRBV5-4 and TRBJ2-1, reads ETGVTQSPTHLIKTRGQQVTLRCSSQSGHNTVSWYQQALGQGPQFIFQYYREEENGRGNFPPRFSGLQFPNYSSELNVNALELDDSALYLCASSVGNEQFFGPGTRLTVL.

This chain joins TRBV19 and TRBJ1-1; D call uncertain. The V end lost 4 bases, the J end lost 3 bases, and 3 bases lay between the germline ends. Germline loops: CDR1 LNHDA, CDR2 SQIVND (reference sequence). The CDR3 has 11 residues. The CDR3 protein is CASSTYTEAFF. CDR3 sequence (DNA): TGTGCCAGTAGTACATACACTGAAGCTTTCTTT.

The CDR3 sequence: CASSPPPGLTYEQYF. The CDR3 DNA is TGTGCCAGCAGCCCTCCCCCGGGACTCACCTACGAGCAGTACTTC. V gene TRBV9 combines with J gene TRBJ2-7; D is perhaps TRBD2 (6 bases). This CDR3 has 15 amino acids. Trimming stripped 4 bases from V and 2 bases from J, with 16 bases between. Germline-derived CDR1 and CDR2 are SGDLS and YYNGEE.

This sequence joins TRBV7-2 and TRBJ1-3; 9 bases align to TRBD1. V lost 4 bases and J lost 6; bases outside the gene matches: 1. CDR3 size: 13 residues. Per the germline V gene, CDR1 is SGHTA and CDR2 is FQGNSA. The CDR3 bases are TGTGCCAGCAGCTGGGACAGGGAAAACACCATATATTTT. Residues: CASSWDRENTIYF.

This rearrangement joins TRBV10-2 to TRBJ1-2; D is undetermined. The CDR3 runs 13 residues. The V gene lost 3 bases and the J gene lost 4 bases, with 9 bases spanning the gap. Looked up from germline, CDR1 is WSHSY and CDR2 is SAAADI. The CDR3 sequence is CASSEGGSYGYTF. The CDR3 DNA follows: TGCGCCAGCAGTGAAGGCGGATCCTATGGCTACACCTTC.

The chain is built from TRBV7-2 and TRBJ2-5, with D possibly TRBD2 on 6 matching bases. V gave up 2 bases and J gave up 5 bases, with 15 bases separating them. This CDR3 region has 15 residues. Per the germline V gene, CDR1 is SGHTA and CDR2 is FQGNSA. The CDR3 nucleotides read TGTGCCAGCAGCTTAAGGGACTCTAATTGGGAGACCCAGTACTTC. Translation gives CASSLRDSNWETQYF.

CDR3 protein: CASSLVQGIQETQYF. CDR3 nucleotides: TGTGCCAGCAGCTTGGTACAGGGGATCCAAGAGACCCAGTACTTC. This chain joins TRBV5-8 and TRBJ2-5; 7 nucleotides align to TRBD1. CDR3 size: 15 residues. The germline V gene has CDR1 SGHTS and CDR2 YDEGEE. V shed 0 bases, J shed 1 base, and the junction held 3 bases outside the gene matches.

The rearrangement joins TRBV6-5 to TRBJ2-3; 10 bases match TRBD2. The germline gives CDR1 MNHEY, CDR2 SVGAGI. After removal of 5 bases from V and 4 bases from J, the junction contained 6 bases not matched to a gene. The length of the CDR3 is 15 residues. This CDR3 reads CASSQLAGVSDTQYF. The CDR3 DNA is TGTGCCAGCAGTCAGCTAGCGGGAGTTTCAGATACGCAGTATTTT.

This clone was recorded only once. The chain links TRBV28 to TRBJ2-1; no reliable D call. Trimming pared 5 bases from V and 2 bases from J, leaving 7 bases between. The germline V gene encodes CDR1 MDHEN and CDR2 SYDVKM. CDR3 size: 13 residues. CDR3: CASSPPTYNEQFF. For the CDR3, the DNA is TGTGCCAGCAGTCCCCCCACCTACAATGAGCAGTTCTTC.

The genes are TRBV6-5 and TRBJ1-1, with 7 nucleotides matching TRBD1. CDR3 size: 16 residues. CDR1 is MNHEY and CDR2 is SVGAGI in the germline V gene. The V segment lost 2 bases and the J segment 2 bases; nucleotides outside the gene matches: 8. For the CDR3, the DNA is TGTGCCAGCAGTTACACTTCCAGGGGGATCAACACTGAAGCTTTCTTT. It is translated as CASSYTSRGINTEAFF.

The chain joins TRBV5-1 to TRBJ2-7, with 12 bases matching TRBD1. J lost 5 bases, V lost 4 bases, and 7 bases had no gene match. The CDR3 consists of 15 residues. The germline CDR1 and CDR2 sequences are SGHRS and YFSETQ. The DNA for the CDR3 is TGCGCCAGCAGCGGAACCGGGACAGGGGGCGACGAGCAGTACTTC. Residues: CASSGTGTGGDEQYF.

This clone was seen a single time. The genes are TRBV28 and TRBJ2-7, with D possibly matching TRBD1 (5 bases). The CDR3 has 14 residues. V lost 8 bases and J lost 2, with 16 bases in between. The germline V gene has CDR1 MDHEN and CDR2 SYDVKM. The CDR3 coding sequence is TGTGCCAGCCGGCGGCAGGGAATGGCCTACGAGCAGTACTTC. Amino acids: CASRRQGMAYEQYF.

The genes are TRBV19 and TRBJ2-2; 8 positions match TRBD1. CDR1 and CDR2 (germline): LNHDA, SQIVND (reference sequence). The CDR3 has 14 residues. Trimming removed 7 bases from V and 5 bases from J; junction bases left unmatched: 6. This chain's CDR3 is CASTPTGETGELFF. The CDR3 region has the DNA TGTGCCAGTACCCCGACAGGGGAGACCGGGGAGCTGTTTTTT.